The clone carrying this T cell receptor (beta chain) has more than one count but fewer than ten. What it recognizes is unknown. This sample was included in a study of post-analysis software for immune sequencing data. About the research overall: Patients with relapsing-remitting, secondary progressive and progressive-relapsing multiple sclerosis courses were all represented. General study results and limits: By F measure, samples from a shared preparation batch strongly co-clustered. Normalized Chao1 diversity was significantly reduced in patients versus controls. In patients, about 5 TRBV segments were more frequent than in controls, with TRBV5-6, TRBV5-1 and TRBV20-1 among them.

The TCR beta cDNA libraries contained unique molecular identifiers. cDNA molecules numbering 450,000 to 650,000 came from roughly 1 to 10 million T cells. TCRdb reprocessed the PCR reads with MiXCR, giving one entry per CDR3 protein. The sample consists of around 770,000 distinct CDR3 sequences, about 45% of them appearing once. Deletions cut 4 bases from V and 1 base from J, with 17 bases between. Germline loops: CDR1 SGHRS, CDR2 YFSETQ. CDR3 length: 16 residues. The rearrangement uses TRBV5-1 and TRBJ2-5; possibly TRBD2 for D (5 bases). Specimen: blood. The TCR was taken from a girl under 18 with multiple sclerosis. This CDR3 is CASSPNHGVGQETQYF. The CDR3 nucleotides read TGCGCCAGCAGCCCTAATCACGGGGTAGGCCAAGAGACCCAGTACTTC.